This T cell receptor beta chain was identified in a study of blood T cell repertoires in COVID-19. Study summary: T cells, B-cell-depleted T cells, or PBMCs supplied cDNA or gDNA.

The authors' processing: Reference gene primer amplification gave estimated nucleated cell counts. Using immunoSEQ multiplex PCR, the repertoire was profiled, and TCRdb retains in-frame clones only, with some absent. For V, J and clone size, that table is used; D and trimming come from the DNA. The profile shows roughly 330,000 clones, around 83% of them singletons. This CDR3 is built from 14 residues. The ends lost 6 bases at V and 8 bases at J; junction bases unmatched: 4. Germline loops: CDR1 LNHDA, CDR2 SQIVND (reference sequence). The specimen was peripheral blood. The chain joins TRBV19 to TRBJ1-6, with 10 bases matching TRBD1. The TCR comes from a woman in her fifties or sixties with acute or convalescent COVID-19. For the CDR3, the DNA is TGTGCCAGTAGGCCCGGGACAGGGGATTCACCCCTCCACTTT. This encodes CASRPGTGDSPLHF.